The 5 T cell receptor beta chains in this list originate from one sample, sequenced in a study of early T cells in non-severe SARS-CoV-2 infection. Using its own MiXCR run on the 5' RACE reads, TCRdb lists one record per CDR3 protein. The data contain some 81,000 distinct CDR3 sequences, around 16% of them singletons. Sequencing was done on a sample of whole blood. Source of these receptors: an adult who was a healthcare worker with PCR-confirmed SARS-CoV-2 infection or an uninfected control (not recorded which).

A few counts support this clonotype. The CDR3 is CASSMTGVADTQYF. The CDR3 DNA reads as TGTGCCAGCAGTATGACAGGGGTGGCAGATACGCAGTATTTT. The chain is built from TRBV12-3 or TRBV12-4 and TRBJ2-3; TRBD1 matches 8 bases. The CDR3 is made up of 14 amino acids. Unmatched junction bases numbered 5, after V lost 5 bases and J lost 4 bases.

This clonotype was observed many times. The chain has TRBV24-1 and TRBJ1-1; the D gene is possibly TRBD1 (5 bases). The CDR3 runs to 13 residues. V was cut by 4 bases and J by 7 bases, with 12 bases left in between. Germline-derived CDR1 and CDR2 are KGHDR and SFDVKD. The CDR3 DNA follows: TGTGCCACCAGTGAGGCGGGACGGAGTGAAGCTTTCTTT. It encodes CATSEAGRSEAFF.

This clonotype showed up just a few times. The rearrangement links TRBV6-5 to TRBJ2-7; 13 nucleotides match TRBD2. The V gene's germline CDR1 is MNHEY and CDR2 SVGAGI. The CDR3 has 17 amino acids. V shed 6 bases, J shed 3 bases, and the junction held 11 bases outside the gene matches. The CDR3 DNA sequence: TGTGCCAGCAGCCCCCGGACTAGCGGGAGAATCGGCTACGAGCAGTACTTC. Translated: CASSPRTSGRIGYEQYF.

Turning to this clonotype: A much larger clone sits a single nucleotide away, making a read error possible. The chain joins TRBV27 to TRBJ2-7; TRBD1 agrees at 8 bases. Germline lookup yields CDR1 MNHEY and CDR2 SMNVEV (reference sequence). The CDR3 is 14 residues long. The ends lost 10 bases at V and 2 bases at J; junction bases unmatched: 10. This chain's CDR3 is CATGRDRKTYEQYF. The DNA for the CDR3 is TGTGCCACTGGGCGGGACAGGAAAACCTACGAGCAGTACTTC.

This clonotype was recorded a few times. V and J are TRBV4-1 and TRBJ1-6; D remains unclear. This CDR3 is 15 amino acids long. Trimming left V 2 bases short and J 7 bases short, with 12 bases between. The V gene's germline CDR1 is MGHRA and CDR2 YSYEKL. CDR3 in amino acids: CASSQFHGGNSPLHF. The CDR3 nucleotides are TGCGCCAGCAGCCAATTTCACGGAGGAAATTCACCCCTCCACTTT.